The source of this T cell receptor beta chain is a study of vaccination effects on CD4 cells after COVID-19. Sequenced by immunoSEQ multiplex PCR; TCRdb stores in-frame clones only, minus some. Here the sample spans under 25,000 clones, roughly 74% being singletons. Pools of viral peptides were used by the ViraFEST assay to expand antigen-specific CD4+ T cells ahead of sequencing. Culturing for 10 days preceded CD4+ T cell isolation. The infection with SARS-CoV-2 (confirmed by PCR) occurred in this person between March and December 2020. The germline V gene has CDR1 MNHNS and CDR2 SASEGT. This CDR3 is built from 15 residues. V gave up 6 bases and J gave up 5 bases; unmatched junction bases: 6. Broader study findings: The study found marked clonal contraction of infection- and vaccine-induced clones late after vaccination.

As concerns this clone: The antigen is not known.

This receptor was obtained from a human donor who had a prior SARS-CoV-2 infection. The genes are TRBV6-1 and TRBJ2-2; TRBD1 matches at 10 bases. Sequenced material: CD4+ T cells from PBMCs cultured with SARS-CoV-2 spike peptides, taken before COVID-19 vaccination. The CDR3 DNA reads as TGTGCCAGCAGCCAAGGGACAGGGGAGACCGGGGAGCTGTTTTTT. It specifies CASSQGTGETGELFF.